The next 8 T cell receptor beta chains were all read from a single sample in a study of CD8 T cells in ankylosing spondylitis. Study outcomes and limitations: Characteristic of ankylosing spondylitis blood, it appeared, was a TCR beta motif comprising about eight highly homologous variants.

Their target antigens are unknown. MiXCR, run by TCRdb on the 5' RACE reads, gives a single entry per CDR3 protein. The sample includes 700,000 or so distinct CDR3 sequences, around 20% of them seen just once. Source material: blood, either unsorted or a sorted T cell fraction (not recorded which). These receptors were taken from a male donor with ankylosing spondylitis.

The V call is TRBV20-1, the J call TRBJ2-7; D gene uncertain. CDR1 and CDR2 from the germline V gene are DFQATT and SNEGSKA (reference sequence). Trimming shortened V by 0 bases and J by 2 bases, and 17 bases separated the two germline ends. The CDR3 covers 16 residues. CDR3: CSARDRWVADPYEQYF. CDR3 DNA sequence: TGCAGTGCTAGAGATCGGTGGGTAGCAGACCCCTACGAGCAGTACTTC.

Here the CDR3 DNA reads TGTGCCAGCAGTTCAGCGGGATACACCGGGGAGCTGTTTTTT. It encodes CASSSAGYTGELFF. The gene calls are TRBV27 and TRBJ2-2; 7 bases are shared with TRBD2. This CDR3 region has 14 residues. V shed 4 bases and J 3 bases; nucleotides not matched to a gene: 2. Per germline, CDR1 MNHEY and CDR2 SMNVEV (reference sequence).

The CDR3 coding sequence is TGTGCCAGCAGCCCCCGATGGGGGGTCTTGGCAAATGAGCAGTTCTTC. Its translation: CASSPRWGVLANEQFF. The chain recombines TRBV11-3 with TRBJ2-1; maybe TRBD2 (6 bases). The CDR3 totals 16 residues. V gave up 5 bases and J gave up 7 bases, with 21 bases separating them. Germline V lookup: CDR1 SGHNT, CDR2 YENEEA.

This chain joins TRBV5-1 and TRBJ1-6; 11 bases line up with TRBD1. Trimming cost V 10 bases and J 5 bases; bases outside gene matches: 8. Per germline, CDR1 SGHRS and CDR2 YFSETQ. The CDR3 is made up of 15 amino acids. The CDR3 region is CAGQGAGKDNSPLHF. The CDR3 DNA is TGCGCCGGACAGGGGGCGGGTAAGGATAATTCACCCCTCCACTTT.

CDR3 amino acids: CASSDFGPSLPQHF. The CDR3 coding sequence is TGCGCCAGCAGTGATTTTGGACCTTCCCTGCCCCAGCATTTT. The rearrangement uses TRBV10-2 and TRBJ1-5; no clear D. The germline gives CDR1 WSHSY, CDR2 SAAADI. The CDR3 has 14 residues. V was cut by 3 bases and J by 9 bases, with 15 bases left in between.

This rearrangement joins TRBV11-2 to TRBJ2-2; TRBD2 aligns across 16 bases. The length of the CDR3 is 18 residues. J gave up 6 bases and V 8 bases, and 12 bases lay outside the gene matches. Germline CDR1 is SGHAT and CDR2 is FQNNGV. CDR3: CASCSGLAGGRLPGELFF. The CDR3 bases are TGTGCCAGCTGCTCGGGACTAGCGGGAGGGCGTCTTCCCGGGGAGCTGTTTTTT.

The chain links TRBV18 to TRBJ2-7, with TRBD1 matching over 7 bases. With V trimmed by 3 bases and J by 2 bases, 7 bases remained unmatched. The V gene's germline CDR1 is KGHSH and CDR2 LQKENI. The CDR3 totals 15 residues. The DNA of the CDR3 is TGTGCCAGCTCACCCTATCAGGGGGAAGCCTACGAGCAGTACTTC. Its translation is CASSPYQGEAYEQYF.

The table lists this clonotype with many counts. The chain uses TRBV2 and TRBJ2-3; tentatively, D is TRBD1 or TRBD2 (5 bases each). CDR3 length: 16 amino acids. Germline V gene lookup returns CDR1 SNHLY and CDR2 FYNNEI. The V end lost 6 bases, the J end lost 6 bases, and 22 bases lay between the germline ends. The CDR3 nucleotides read TGTGCCAGCAGGAGGGGCACTAATCCACAAGCGGATACGCAGTATTTT. This encodes CASRRGTNPQADTQYF.